The 9 T cell receptor beta chains below were found in one sample sequenced in a study of blood T cells in healthy people across ages. Primers used in a second PCR of roughly 7 to 12 cycles were a sample-barcoded 5' primer and a J-beta primer mix. Each CDR3 protein is one row after TCRdb ran MiXCR on the 5' RACE reads. The table shows about 1.6 million distinct CDR3 sequences, with approximately 32% occurring only once. Sequenced material: blood. These receptors were obtained from a woman in her twenties or thirties in good health.

This chain uses TRBV10-3 with TRBJ1-5, with D maybe TRBD1 (5 bases). Trimming stripped 10 bases from V and 0 bases from J, with 13 bases between. The CDR3 spans 14 residues. Looked up from germline, CDR1 is ENHRY and CDR2 is SYGVKD. The CDR3 loop reads CATDGTDSNQPQHF. CDR3 DNA sequence: TGTGCCACTGACGGGACGGATAGCAATCAGCCCCAGCATTTT.

The gene calls are TRBV20-1 and TRBJ1-2; the D is unclear. With 3 bases removed from V and 4 bases from J, the gap between germline ends came to 21 bases. Germline V gives CDR1 DFQATT, CDR2 SNEGSKA (reference sequence). The CDR3 has 16 amino acids. CDR3: CSASLDHQQLLYGYTF. The CDR3 coding sequence is TGCAGTGCTAGTCTGGACCACCAACAGCTCCTCTATGGCTACACCTTC.

Many counts were recorded for this clonotype. The CDR3 spells CATGGRRETQYF. CDR3 sequence (DNA): TGTGCCACCGGGGGTAGGCGAGAGACCCAGTACTTC. The chain employs TRBV6-5 and TRBJ2-5, with D perhaps TRBD2 (6 bases). The CDR3 extends over 12 amino acids. The V end lost 10 bases, the J end lost 4 bases, and 13 bases lay between the germline ends. Germline CDR1 reads MNHEY; CDR2 reads SVGAGI.

The rearrangement uses TRBV20-1 and TRBJ2-1; 16 positions agree with TRBD2. Germline CDR1 is DFQATT and CDR2 is SNEGSKA (reference sequence). V gave up 6 bases and J gave up 10 bases; unmatched junction bases: 6. The CDR3 is 14 amino acids. This chain's CDR3 is CSAKGLAGGEEQFF. The CDR3 DNA sequence: TGCAGTGCAAAGGGACTAGCGGGAGGGGAAGAGCAGTTCTTC.

J is TRBJ1-1 and V is TRBV28; D ambiguous. The CDR3 has 12 residues. Germline CDR1 reads MDHEN; CDR2 reads SYDVKM. Trimming removed 3 bases at V and 11 bases at J, with 13 bases between. The CDR3 region is CASSFGQYTAFF. The CDR3 DNA reads as TGTGCCAGCAGTTTCGGGCAATACACCGCTTTCTTT.

In this sample, this clonotype turned up once. The chain is built from TRBV7-8 and TRBJ2-1; no definite D call. The DNA matches TRBJ2-7 better at its end, which makes the J call doubtful. This CDR3 is built from 13 residues. In germline, CDR1 is SGHVS, CDR2 FQNEAQ. The CDR3 DNA is TGTGCCAGCAGCTTAGACGTGGGGTTCGAGCAGTACTTC. Translating it yields CASSLDVGFEQYF.

This clonotype has a count of ten or more. The chain combines TRBV6-6 with TRBJ2-5, with D possibly matching TRBD2 (5 bases). With 3 bases removed from V and 7 bases from J, the gap between germline ends came to 18 bases. CDR3 length: 15 amino acids. Germline CDR1 is MNHNY and CDR2 is SVGAGI (reference sequence). CDR3 DNA: TGTGCCAGCAGTTATACATCCTCTAGCCTGGGGACCCAGTACTTC. Translating gives CASSYTSSSLGTQYF.

Remarks on this clonotype: A read error may explain this, as a much larger clone is one base away. This chain connects TRBV5-1 to TRBJ2-1; 8 positions agree with TRBD2. V shed 4 bases, J shed 9 bases, and the junction held 15 bases outside the gene matches. The germline gives CDR1 SGHRS, CDR2 YFSETQ. This CDR3 has 16 residues. The CDR3 DNA reads TGCGCCAGCAGCAAGGATGTGGGAACGGGAGGGCGTGAGCAGTTCTTC. Translation gives CASSKDVGTGGREQFF.

CDR3 protein: CNAPTGVGKNIQYF. CDR3 nucleotides: TGCAATGCCCCGACAGGGGTCGGCAAAAACATTCAGTACTTC. The chain uses TRBV20-1 and TRBJ2-4; 8 nucleotides match TRBD1. The CDR3 length is 14 residues. Germline V CDR1 and CDR2: DFQATT, SNEGSKA (reference sequence).